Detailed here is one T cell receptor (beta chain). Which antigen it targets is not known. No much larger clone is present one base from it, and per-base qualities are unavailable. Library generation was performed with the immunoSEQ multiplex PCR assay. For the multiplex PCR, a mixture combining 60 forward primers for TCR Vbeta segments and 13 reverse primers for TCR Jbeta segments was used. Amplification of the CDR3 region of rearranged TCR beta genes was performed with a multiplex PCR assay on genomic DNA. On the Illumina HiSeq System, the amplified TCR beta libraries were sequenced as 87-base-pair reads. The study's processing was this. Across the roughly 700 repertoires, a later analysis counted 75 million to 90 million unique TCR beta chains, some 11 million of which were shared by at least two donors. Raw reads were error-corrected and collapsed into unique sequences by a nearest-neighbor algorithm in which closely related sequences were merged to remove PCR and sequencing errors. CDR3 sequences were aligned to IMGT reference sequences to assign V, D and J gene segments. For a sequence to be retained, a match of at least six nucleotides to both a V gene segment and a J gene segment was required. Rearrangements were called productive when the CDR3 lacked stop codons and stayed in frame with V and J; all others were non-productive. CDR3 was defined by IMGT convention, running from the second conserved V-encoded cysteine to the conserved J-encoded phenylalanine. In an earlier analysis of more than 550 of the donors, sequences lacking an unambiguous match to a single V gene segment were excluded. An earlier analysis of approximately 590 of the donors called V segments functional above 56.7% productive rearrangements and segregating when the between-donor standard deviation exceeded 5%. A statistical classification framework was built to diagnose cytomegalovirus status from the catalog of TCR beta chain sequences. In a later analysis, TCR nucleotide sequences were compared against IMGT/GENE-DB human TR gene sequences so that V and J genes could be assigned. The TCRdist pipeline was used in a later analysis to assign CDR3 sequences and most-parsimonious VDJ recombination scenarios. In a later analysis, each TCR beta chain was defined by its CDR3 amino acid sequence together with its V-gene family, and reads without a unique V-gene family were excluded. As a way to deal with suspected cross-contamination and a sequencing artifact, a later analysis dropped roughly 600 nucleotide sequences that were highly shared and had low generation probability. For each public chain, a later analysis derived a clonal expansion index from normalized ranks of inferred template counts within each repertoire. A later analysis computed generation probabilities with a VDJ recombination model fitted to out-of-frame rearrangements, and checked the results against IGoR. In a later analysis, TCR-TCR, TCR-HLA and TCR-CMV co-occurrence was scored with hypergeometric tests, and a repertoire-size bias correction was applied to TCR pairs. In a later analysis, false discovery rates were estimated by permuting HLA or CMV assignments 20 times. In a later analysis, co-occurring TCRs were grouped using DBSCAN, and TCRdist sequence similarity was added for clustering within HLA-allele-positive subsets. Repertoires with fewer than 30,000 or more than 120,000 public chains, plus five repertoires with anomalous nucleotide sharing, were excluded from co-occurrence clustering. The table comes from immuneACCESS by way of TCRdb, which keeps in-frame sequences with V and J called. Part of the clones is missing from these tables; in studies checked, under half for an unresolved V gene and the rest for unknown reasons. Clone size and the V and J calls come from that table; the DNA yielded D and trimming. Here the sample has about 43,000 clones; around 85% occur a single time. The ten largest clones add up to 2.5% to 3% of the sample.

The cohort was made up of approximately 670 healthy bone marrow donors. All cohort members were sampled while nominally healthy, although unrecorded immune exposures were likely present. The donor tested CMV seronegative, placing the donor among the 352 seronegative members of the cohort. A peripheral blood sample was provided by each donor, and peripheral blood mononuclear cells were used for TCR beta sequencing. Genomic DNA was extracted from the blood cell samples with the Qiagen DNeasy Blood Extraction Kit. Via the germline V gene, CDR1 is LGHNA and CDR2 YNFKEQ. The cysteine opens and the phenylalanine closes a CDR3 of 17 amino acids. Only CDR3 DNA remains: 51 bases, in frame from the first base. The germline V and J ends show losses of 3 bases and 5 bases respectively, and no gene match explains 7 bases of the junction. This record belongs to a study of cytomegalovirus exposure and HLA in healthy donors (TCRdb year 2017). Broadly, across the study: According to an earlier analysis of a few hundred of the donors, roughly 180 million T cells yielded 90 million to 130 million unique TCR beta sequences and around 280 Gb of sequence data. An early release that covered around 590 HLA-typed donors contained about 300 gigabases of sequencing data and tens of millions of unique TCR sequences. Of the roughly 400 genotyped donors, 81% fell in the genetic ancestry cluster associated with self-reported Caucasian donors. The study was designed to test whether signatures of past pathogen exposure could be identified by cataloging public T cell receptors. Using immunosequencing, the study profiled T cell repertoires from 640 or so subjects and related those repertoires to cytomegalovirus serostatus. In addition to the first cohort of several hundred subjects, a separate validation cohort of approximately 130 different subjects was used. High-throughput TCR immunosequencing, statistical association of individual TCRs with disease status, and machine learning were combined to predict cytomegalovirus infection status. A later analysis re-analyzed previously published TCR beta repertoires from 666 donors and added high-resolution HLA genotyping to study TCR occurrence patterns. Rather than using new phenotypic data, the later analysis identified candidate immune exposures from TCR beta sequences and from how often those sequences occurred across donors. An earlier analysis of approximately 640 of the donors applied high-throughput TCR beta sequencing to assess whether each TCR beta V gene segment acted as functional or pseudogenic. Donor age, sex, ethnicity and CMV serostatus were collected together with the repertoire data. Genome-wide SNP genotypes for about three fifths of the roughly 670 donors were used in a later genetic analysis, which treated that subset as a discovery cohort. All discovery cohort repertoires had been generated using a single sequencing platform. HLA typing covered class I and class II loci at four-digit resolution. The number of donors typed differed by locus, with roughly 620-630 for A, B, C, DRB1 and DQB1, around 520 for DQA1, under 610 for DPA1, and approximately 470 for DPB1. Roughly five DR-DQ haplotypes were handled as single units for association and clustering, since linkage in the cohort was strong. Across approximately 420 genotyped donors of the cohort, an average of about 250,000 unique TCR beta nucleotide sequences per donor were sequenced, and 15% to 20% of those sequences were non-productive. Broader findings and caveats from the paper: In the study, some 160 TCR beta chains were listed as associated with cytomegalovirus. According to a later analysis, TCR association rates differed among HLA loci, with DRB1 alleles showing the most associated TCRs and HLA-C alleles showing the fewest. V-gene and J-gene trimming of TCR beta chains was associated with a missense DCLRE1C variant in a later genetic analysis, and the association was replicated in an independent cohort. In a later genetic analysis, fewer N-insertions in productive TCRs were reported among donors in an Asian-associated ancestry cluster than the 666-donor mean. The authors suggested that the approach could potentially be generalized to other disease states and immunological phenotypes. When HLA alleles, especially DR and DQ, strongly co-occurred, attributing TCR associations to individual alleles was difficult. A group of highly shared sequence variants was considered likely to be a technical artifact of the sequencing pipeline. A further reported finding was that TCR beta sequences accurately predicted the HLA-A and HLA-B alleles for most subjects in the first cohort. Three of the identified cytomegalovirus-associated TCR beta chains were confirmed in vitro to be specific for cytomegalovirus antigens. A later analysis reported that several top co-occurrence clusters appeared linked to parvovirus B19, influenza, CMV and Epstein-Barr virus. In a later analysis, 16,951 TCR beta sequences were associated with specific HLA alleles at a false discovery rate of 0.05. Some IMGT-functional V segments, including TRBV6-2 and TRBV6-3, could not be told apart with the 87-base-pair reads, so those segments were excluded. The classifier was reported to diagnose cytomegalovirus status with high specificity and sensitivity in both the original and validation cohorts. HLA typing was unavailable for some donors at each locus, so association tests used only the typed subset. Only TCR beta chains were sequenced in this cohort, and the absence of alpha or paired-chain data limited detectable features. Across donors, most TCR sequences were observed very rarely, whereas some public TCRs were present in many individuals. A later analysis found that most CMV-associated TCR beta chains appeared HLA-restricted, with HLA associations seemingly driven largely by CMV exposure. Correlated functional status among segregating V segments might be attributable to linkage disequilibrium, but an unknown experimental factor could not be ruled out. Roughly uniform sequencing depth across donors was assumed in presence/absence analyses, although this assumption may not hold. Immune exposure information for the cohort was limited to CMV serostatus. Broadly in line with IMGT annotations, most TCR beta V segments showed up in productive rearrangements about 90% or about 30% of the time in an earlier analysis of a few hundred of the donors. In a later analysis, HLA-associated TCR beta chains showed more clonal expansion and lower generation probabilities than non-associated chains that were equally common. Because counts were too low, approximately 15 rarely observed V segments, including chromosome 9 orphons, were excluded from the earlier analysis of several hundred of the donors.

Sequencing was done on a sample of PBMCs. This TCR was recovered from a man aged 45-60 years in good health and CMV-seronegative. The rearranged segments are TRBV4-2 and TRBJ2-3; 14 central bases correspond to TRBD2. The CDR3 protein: CASSHQGTSGSRDTQYF. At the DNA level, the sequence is TGTGCCAGCAGCCATCAAGGGACTAGCGGGAGTCGAGATACGCAGTATTTT.